Each of the 28 T cell receptor beta chains below was sequenced from the same sample in a study of OX40 agonist ivuxolimab in advanced cancers. Generated by immunoSEQ multiplex PCR, the TCRdb table keeps only in-frame clones and is missing some. The sample has 15,000 to 20,000 clones, 79% seen once. The sequenced sample was CD4+ or CD8+ T cells sorted from blood, obtained in a trial of the OX40 agonist ivuxolimab. The receptor source for this set is an adult with an advanced solid tumor such as melanoma, head and neck, liver or kidney cancer.

V gene TRBV2 combines with J gene TRBJ2-2; D not certain. The V gene's germline CDR1 is SNHLY and CDR2 FYNNEI. The CDR3 is 15 amino acids. V lost 2 bases and J lost 1, with 8 bases in between. The CDR3 spells CASSEFLGNTGELFF. The DNA of the CDR3 is TGTGCCAGCAGTGAATTTTTAGGGAACACCGGGGAGCTGTTTTTT.

In this sample, this clone turned up once. CDR3 DNA: TGTGCCACCTTCTCCGGGACAGGGTGGAACGAGCAGTACTTC. Translated: CATFSGTGWNEQYF. The chain recombines TRBV27 with TRBJ2-7; the match to TRBD1 covers 9 bases. Germline V gene sequence: CDR1 MNHEY, CDR2 SMNVEV (reference sequence). The V gene end was trimmed by 10 bases and the J gene end by 5 bases; junction bases not matched to a gene: 12. The CDR3 sequence is 14 residues long.

The chain combines TRBV14 with TRBJ2-7; perhaps D is TRBD1 or TRBD2 (5 bases each). Trimming shortened V by 5 bases and J by 7 bases, and 18 bases separated the two germline ends. This CDR3 spans 14 amino acids. CDR1 SGHDN and CDR2 FVKESK come from the germline V gene. CDR3 amino acids: CASSWDGAAWEQYF. The CDR3 DNA reads TGTGCCAGCAGCTGGGACGGCGCGGCGTGGGAGCAGTACTTC.

The table lists this clone with a count of one. The J gene is TRBJ2-5, the V gene TRBV14; D gene ambiguous. The CDR3 contains 14 residues. Germline assignment: CDR1 SGHDN and CDR2 FVKESK. Trimming pared 6 bases from V and 5 bases from J, leaving 16 bases between. DNA for the CDR3: TGTGCCAGCAGTCGTAACCTCTTACCGGAGACCCAGTACTTC. This encodes CASSRNLLPETQYF.

The chain carries TRBV19 and TRBJ2-5; 8 bases are a match to TRBD1. The V gene end was trimmed by 5 bases and the J gene end by 5 bases; junction bases not matched to a gene: 7. Germline CDR1 is LNHDA and CDR2 is SQIVND (reference sequence). This CDR3 contains 14 residues. In DNA, the CDR3 is TGTGCCAGTAGTCTACGACAGGGGTACGAGACCCAGTACTTC. This translates into CASSLRQGYETQYF.

The V and J genes are TRBV6-6 and TRBJ1-2; TRBD1 aligns across 8 bases. Germline V gives CDR1 MNHNY, CDR2 SVGAGI (reference sequence). The CDR3 is 14 amino acids. V trimming: 5 bases; J trimming: 3 bases; junction bases outside the gene matches: 5. CDR3 sequence: CASSTQGGYYGYTF. The CDR3 DNA reads TGTGCCAGCAGTACACAGGGGGGGTACTATGGCTACACCTTC.

The chain is built from TRBV10-2 and TRBJ2-1; 10 bases are shared with TRBD2. In germline, CDR1 is WSHSY, CDR2 SAAADI. V lost 5 bases to trimming and J lost 10 bases; unmatched junction nucleotides: 8. The CDR3 spans 14 residues. The CDR3 sequence: CASSIGLAEVEQFF. In nucleotides, the CDR3 is TGCGCCAGCAGTATCGGACTAGCGGAGGTAGAGCAGTTCTTC.

V is TRBV28 and J is TRBJ1-1, with 7 bases fitting TRBD1. Unmatched junction bases numbered 9, after V lost 2 bases and J lost 0 bases. From germline, CDR1 is MDHEN and CDR2 SYDVKM. The CDR3 is 17 residues long. The CDR3: CASSLRGPVFLNTEAFF. CDR3 in DNA: TGTGCCAGCAGTTTAAGGGGGCCTGTGTTCCTGAACACTGAAGCTTTCTTT.

The chain employs TRBV9 and TRBJ1-1; no firm D call. V was clipped by 4 bases and J by 6 bases, with 10 bases between them. This CDR3 has 12 amino acids. Germline V CDR1 and CDR2: SGDLS, YYNGEE. This CDR3 reads CASSLYGAEAFF. The CDR3 DNA is TGTGCCAGCAGCCTCTACGGGGCTGAAGCTTTCTTT.

The J gene is TRBJ1-5, the V gene TRBV4-1, with 9 bases aligning to TRBD1. The CDR3 has 16 residues. V lost 4 bases to trimming and J lost 0 bases; unmatched junction nucleotides: 4. Germline-derived CDR1 and CDR2 are MGHRA and YSYEKL. This CDR3 reads CASSPWTGDSNQPQHF. CDR3 coding DNA: TGCGCCAGCAGCCCCTGGACAGGGGATAGCAATCAGCCCCAGCATTTT.

The V and J genes are TRBV29-1 and TRBJ2-2, with D maybe TRBD1 (5 bases). CDR1 is SQVTM and CDR2 is ANQGSEA in the germline V gene. Trimming took 7 bases from V and 2 from J, leaving 11 bases between them. The CDR3 runs 13 residues. CDR3 protein: CSATGVNTGELFF. The DNA for the CDR3 is TGCAGCGCAACAGGAGTAAACACCGGGGAGCTGTTTTTT.

V is TRBV4-3 and J is TRBJ2-1, with D unclear. Trimming removed 1 base from V and 7 bases from J, with 8 bases in between. The CDR3 spans 13 residues. Germline V gene data show CDR1 as LGHNA and CDR2 as YSLEER. The CDR3 loop is CASSQAGPNEQFF. Written as DNA, the CDR3 is TGCGCCAGCAGCCAAGCAGGCCCTAATGAGCAGTTCTTC.

The gene calls are TRBV6-6 and TRBJ2-1; TRBD1 agrees at 7 bases. CDR1 is MNHNY, CDR2 SVGAGI, per germline (reference sequence). The CDR3 contains 15 residues. The junction had 7 bases not matched to a gene; V was cut back by 5 bases and J by 3 bases. This chain's CDR3 is CASSPGTDFYNEQFF. The CDR3, as DNA: TGTGCCAGCAGTCCCGGGACAGATTTCTACAATGAGCAGTTCTTC.

This clone was found a few times. V usage is TRBV6-1 and J usage is TRBJ1-1; D unclear. V shed 8 bases and J shed 8 bases, with 6 bases lying between them. CDR1 MNHNS and CDR2 SASEGT come from the germline V gene. This CDR3 is built from 9 residues. The CDR3 loop reads CASYPEAFF. For the CDR3, the DNA is TGTGCCAGCTATCCGGAAGCTTTCTTT.

V usage is TRBV29-1 and J usage is TRBJ2-1; D not certain. Per germline, CDR1 SQVTM and CDR2 ANQGSEA. Deletions cut 5 bases from V and 5 bases from J, with 7 bases between. This CDR3 region has 11 residues. The CDR3 coding sequence is TGCAGCGTTCTTTTTAACAATGAGCAGTTCTTC. Translating it yields CSVLFNNEQFF.

This chain joins TRBV7-8 and TRBJ1-4; TRBD1 is a possible D gene (5 bases). Germline V lookup: CDR1 SGHVS, CDR2 FQNEAQ. Trimming removed 1 base from V and 3 bases from J, with 9 bases in between. The CDR3 is 15 amino acids. The CDR3 is CASSLDPGSNEKLFF. The CDR3 DNA reads as TGTGCCAGCAGCTTAGATCCAGGGTCTAATGAAAAACTGTTTTTT. The variable domain in full, with the rest retrieved from reference TRBV7-8 and TRBJ1-4, is GAGVSQSPRYKVAKRGQDVALRCDPISGHVSLFWYQQALGQGPEFLTYFQNEAQLDKSGLPSDRFFAERPEGSVSTLKIQRTQQEDSAVYLCASSLDPGSNEKLFFGSGTQLSVL.

The CDR3 reads CASSLKHRGISGANVLTF. CDR3 bases: TGCGCCAGCAGCTTGAAGCACAGGGGGATCTCTGGGGCCAACGTCCTGACTTTC. The J gene is TRBJ2-6, the V gene TRBV5-1; 8 bases map to TRBD1. Trimming cost V 1 base and J 0 bases; bases outside gene matches: 6. CDR1 SGHRS and CDR2 YFSETQ come from the germline V gene. There are 18 residues in the CDR3.

V usage is TRBV6-5 and J usage is TRBJ1-2; 8 bases fit TRBD1. V shed 4 bases, J shed 7 bases, and the junction held 8 bases outside the gene matches. This CDR3 spans 14 amino acids. The germline CDR1 and CDR2 sequences are MNHEY and SVGAGI. The CDR3 DNA reads as TGTGCCAGCAGTTCTCAGGGGGCCTACCGTGGCTACACCTTC. Translating it yields CASSSQGAYRGYTF.

This clone turned up a few times. The chain links TRBV4-1 to TRBJ1-2; D ambiguous. V lost 0 bases, J lost 4 bases, and 12 bases lay in between. This CDR3 has 15 residues. Germline V CDR1 and CDR2: MGHRA, YSYEKL. CDR3 nucleotides: TGCGCCAGCAGCCAAGAACCAGGAATGATCTATGGCTACACCTTC. Protein sequence: CASSQEPGMIYGYTF.

V usage is TRBV20-1 and J usage is TRBJ1-2, with D uncertain. Germline V lookup: CDR1 DFQATT, CDR2 SNEGSKA (reference sequence). The CDR3 totals 11 residues. V was shortened by 4 bases and J by 3 bases, with 6 bases between the two germline ends. Here the CDR3 DNA reads TGCAGTGCTATCGGTGACTATGGCTACACCTTC. Translation: CSAIGDYGYTF.

This chain links TRBV6-4 with TRBJ2-1; the D gene is possibly TRBD1 (5 bases). The CDR3 length is 13 residues. Trimming stripped 5 bases from V and 6 bases from J, with 11 bases between. Germline loops: CDR1 MRHNA, CDR2 SNTAGT. DNA of the CDR3: TGTGCCAGCAGTCTTGGGGCAATCAATGAGCAGTTCTTC. Translation gives CASSLGAINEQFF.

The rearrangement joins TRBV4-2 to TRBJ1-3; tentatively, D is TRBD1 (6 bases). CDR3 length: 19 residues. Germline V gene lookup returns CDR1 LGHNA and CDR2 YNFKEQ. Between the trimmed V and J ends, which lost 4 bases and 0 bases, there was a span of 22 bases. DNA of the CDR3: TGTGCCAGCAGCCGTGGTGAGACAGGAGCGCTAATCTCTGGAAACACCATATATTTT. This gives the protein CASSRGETGALISGNTIYF.

The genes are TRBV27 and TRBJ2-1, with D unresolved. V lost 8 bases and J 8 bases, leaving 10 bases between the germline ends. The CDR3 length is 11 residues. Germline-derived CDR1 and CDR2 are MNHEY and SMNVEV (reference sequence). Written as DNA, the CDR3 is TGTGCCAGCCGGACCTGGGATGAGCAGTTCTTC. Translated, it gives CASRTWDEQFF.

The CDR3 loop reads CASSTGNHEQYF. The CDR3 nucleotides are TGTGCCAGTTCTACAGGAAACCACGAGCAGTACTTC. The V call is TRBV19, the J call TRBJ2-7, with D perhaps matching TRBD1 (5 bases). The CDR3 extends over 12 amino acids. The V end lost 8 bases, the J end lost 5 bases, and 13 bases lay between the germline ends. CDR1 and CDR2 (germline): LNHDA, SQIVND (reference sequence).

This chain connects TRBV28 to TRBJ1-6; D unresolved. Germline CDR1 and CDR2: MDHEN and SYDVKM. V was shortened by 6 bases and J by 0 bases, with 6 bases between the two germline ends. The CDR3 runs 14 residues. This chain's CDR3 is CASSSSSYNSPLHF. The CDR3 nucleotides read TGTGCCAGCAGCTCTAGCTCCTATAATTCACCCCTCCACTTT.

This rearrangement joins TRBV19 to TRBJ2-3; D perhaps matches TRBD1 (6 bases). CDR3 length equals 14 residues. Germline V gives CDR1 LNHDA, CDR2 SQIVND (reference sequence). The ends were cut back, 6 bases at V and 2 bases at J, with 12 bases in the middle. This chain's CDR3 is CASSVTGATDTQYF. The DNA for the CDR3 is TGTGCCAGTAGCGTGACAGGAGCCACAGATACGCAGTATTTT.

Only a few counts were recorded for this clone. The chain is built from TRBV11-3 and TRBJ1-2; D might be TRBD1 (5 bases). Germline loops: CDR1 SGHNT, CDR2 YENEEA. This CDR3 has 14 residues. Trimming cost V 1 base and J 2 bases, with 8 bases left between them. CDR3 DNA sequence: TGTGCCAGCAGCTTAGGAGGGGCGAACTATGGCTACACCTTC. Translating gives CASSLGGANYGYTF.

The rearrangement joins TRBV19 to TRBJ1-1; 7 bases agree with TRBD1. The CDR3 spans 12 residues. Germline lookup yields CDR1 LNHDA and CDR2 SQIVND (reference sequence). V gave up 7 bases and J gave up 6 bases; unmatched junction bases: 5. The DNA of the CDR3 is TGTGCCAGTACAGGGGGTGGGGCTGAAGCTTTCTTT. Its translation: CASTGGGAEAFF.